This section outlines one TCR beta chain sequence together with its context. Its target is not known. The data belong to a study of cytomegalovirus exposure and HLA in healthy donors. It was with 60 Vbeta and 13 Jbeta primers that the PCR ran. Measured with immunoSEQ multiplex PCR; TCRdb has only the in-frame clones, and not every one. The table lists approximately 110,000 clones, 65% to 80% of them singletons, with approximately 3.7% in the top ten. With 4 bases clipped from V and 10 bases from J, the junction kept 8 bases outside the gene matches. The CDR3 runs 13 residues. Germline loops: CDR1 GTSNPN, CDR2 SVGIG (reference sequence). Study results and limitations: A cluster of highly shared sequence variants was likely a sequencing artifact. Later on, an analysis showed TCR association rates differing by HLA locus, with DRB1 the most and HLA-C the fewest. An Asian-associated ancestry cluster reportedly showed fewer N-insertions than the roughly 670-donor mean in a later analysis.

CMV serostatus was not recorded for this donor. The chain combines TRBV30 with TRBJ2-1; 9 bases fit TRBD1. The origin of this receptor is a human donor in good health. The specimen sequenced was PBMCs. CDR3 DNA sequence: TGTGCCTGGACACCCACAGGGGGCAAGGAGCAGTTCTTC. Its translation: CAWTPTGGKEQFF.